These T cell receptor beta chains were read from a single sample in a study of cytomegalovirus exposure and HLA in healthy donors. Here immunoSEQ multiplex PCR was the method, and the copy in TCRdb shows in-frame clones only, minus some. The profile shows 210,000 or so clones, around 80% of them singletons. The sequenced sample was PBMCs. These receptors originate from a woman aged 40 to 49 in good health and CMV-seronegative. The CDR3 runs from the conserved cysteine through the conserved F or W. D genes are given only for firm matches. Size is omitted from some rows. Given values are once, few, many or a class for expanded clones.

clone_size j_call d_call v_call cdr3_nt cdr3_aa
NA TRBJ2-3 TRBD1 TRBV18 TGTGCCAGCTCCCCGAGGGGACAGAGCACAGATACGCAGTATTTT CASSPRGQSTDTQYF
few TRBJ1-6 TRBD1 TRBV6-6 TGTGCCAGCAGTTACTCGGCCGGGACAGGGAGCTCACCCCTCCACTTT CASSYSAGTGSSPLHF
NA TRBJ1-1 NA TRBV7-9 TGTGCCAGCAAAGGGGATTTGGGCCGGGGGGCCCCGAACACTGAAGCTTTCTTT CASKGDLGRGAPNTEAFF
NA TRBJ2-1 TRBD1 TRBV25-1 TGTGCCAGCGGGGACAGGGGCCCAAAATCCTACAATGAGCAGTTCTTC CASGDRGPKSYNEQFF
NA TRBJ1-2 NA TRBV2 TGTGCCAGCTCCGGGGGGGGCCCCTATGGCTACACCTTC CASSGGGPYGYTF
NA TRBJ1-1 NA TRBV6-1 TGTGCCAGCGGGGGGGCAGGGTGGGAAGCTTTCTTT CASGGAGWEAFF
NA TRBJ1-4 TRBD1 TRBV10-3 TGTGCCACGCAGGGGGTGTCAAATGAAAAACTGTTTTTT CATQGVSNEKLFF
NA TRBJ2-7 NA TRBV4-2 TGTGCCAGCAGCCAAGTCCTCGGGGTTGAGCAGTACTTC CASSQVLGVEQYF
NA TRBJ1-1 NA TRBV4-1 TGCGCCAGCAGCCAAGATCTACAGATGAACACTGAGGCTTTCTTT CASSQDLQMNTEAFF
NA TRBJ2-3 TRBD2 TRBV6-1 TGTGCCAGCACCCTAGCGGGGGAGGATACGCAGTATTTT CASTLAGEDTQYF
few TRBJ1-4 NA TRBV4-2 TGTGCCAGCAGCCAAGACAGGGGACCTGAGGAAAAACTGTTTTTT CASSQDRGPEEKLFF
NA TRBJ1-1 TRBD1 TRBV7-8 TGTGCCAGCCACCAATTGGACAGGGGGCAGGGTGAAGCTTTCTTT CASHQLDRGQGEAFF
NA TRBJ1-4 TRBD1 TRBV7-2 TGTGCCAGCAGCTTAGCAGGGGGCGCGTCCCTTAATGAAAAACTGTTTTTT CASSLAGGASLNEKLFF
NA TRBJ1-2 TRBD1 TRBV15 TGTGCCACCAGCGACGGGACAGGGAGAACTAACTATGGCTACACCTTC CATSDGTGRTNYGYTF
NA TRBJ1-1 NA TRBV2 TGTGCCAGCAGTGGGACATCTAACACTGAAGCTTTCTTT CASSGTSNTEAFF
NA TRBJ2-2 TRBD2 TRBV10-1 TGCGCCAGCAGTGAATTTAGCGGGGCGAACACCGGGGAGCTGTTTTTT CASSEFSGANTGELFF
NA TRBJ1-6 TRBD1 TRBV19 TGTGCCAGTAAGGAGGGGGCCTCCTATAATTCACCCCTCCACTTT CASKEGASYNSPLHF
NA TRBJ2-7 TRBD2 TRBV27 TGTGCCAGCAGTTTATCGCTAGCGGGACTGCCTTACGAGCAGTACTTC CASSLSLAGLPYEQYF
once TRBJ2-3 NA TRBV9 TGTGCCAGCAGCGTAGTAGCCCGGACGGACAACACAGATACGCAGTATTTT CASSVVARTDNTDTQYF
NA TRBJ2-3 NA TRBV5-1 TGCGCCAGCAGCTTGGCGACTAGTGCAGATACGCAGTATTTT CASSLATSADTQYF
NA TRBJ2-5 TRBD2 TRBV4-3 TGCGCCAGCAGCCCTTTACTAGCGGGGGACCAAGAGACCCAGTACTTC CASSPLLAGDQETQYF
NA TRBJ1-6 NA TRBV6-5 TGTGCCAGCAGACGACAGAATTCACCCCTCCACTTT CASRRQNSPLHF
NA TRBJ1-4 TRBD1 TRBV11-3 TGTGCCAGCAGCTTGGGGGACAGGGGTGAAAAACTGTTTTTT CASSLGDRGEKLFF
NA TRBJ2-5 NA TRBV6-1 TGTGCCAGCAGTGAATGGGCAGGGCAAGAGACCCAGTACTTC CASSEWAGQETQYF
NA TRBJ2-7 NA TRBV2 TGTGCCAGCAGTGTGGGTAGGCGGGACTACGAGCAGTACTTC CASSVGRRDYEQYF
NA TRBJ1-1 TRBD1 TRBV2 TGTGCCAGCAGTGTTGGACAGGTTTCGAACACTGAAGCTTTCTTT CASSVGQVSNTEAFF
NA TRBJ2-7 TRBD1 TRBV7-9 TGTGCCAGCAGCCCTAGAATGGGGACAGTCTACGAGCAGTACTTC CASSPRMGTVYEQYF
NA TRBJ2-7 NA TRBV7-7 TGTGCTAGCAGCCAAAGGCCAGGGTACGAGCAGTACTTC CASSQRPGYEQYF
once TRBJ1-5 NA TRBV28 TGTGCCAGCAGTTTGTATCAGGGGAACAATCAGCCCCAGCATTTT CASSLYQGNNQPQHF
once TRBJ2-7 NA TRBV7-9 TGTTCCAGCAGCCCCGGGGTAGCGGCCTACGAGCAGTACTTC CSSSPGVAAYEQYF
NA TRBJ1-2 TRBD1 TRBV10-3 TGTGCCATCCTCCGGGACAGGGGTATCGGCGGCTACACCTTC CAILRDRGIGGYTF
once TRBJ2-7 TRBD2 TRBV7-9 TGTGCCAGCAGCACAAGCGGGACGGAGTTTTACGAGCAGTACTTC CASSTSGTEFYEQYF